The 20 T cell receptor beta chains below all came from one sample that was sequenced in a study of cytomegalovirus exposure and HLA in healthy donors. The PCR contained 60 Vbeta and 13 Jbeta primers. TCRdb keeps only in-frame clones here, not all; method: immunoSEQ multiplex PCR. Of 200,000 or so clones listed, 80% to 85% are singletons. The sample taken for sequencing was PBMCs. Receptors were obtained from a man aged 40-49 years in good health and CMV-seropositive.

The chain links TRBV10-1 to TRBJ2-7; D is perhaps TRBD2 (6 bases). V lost 4 bases and J lost 0, with 13 bases in between. The CDR3 loop spans 15 amino acids. CDR1 is WNHNN, CDR2 SYGVQD, per germline (reference sequence). CDR3 in DNA: TGCGCCAGCAGTGGCAATAGCGGAGCCTCCTACGAGCAGTACTTC. Translated, it gives CASSGNSGASYEQYF.

V and J are TRBV18 and TRBJ1-6; 7 bases align to TRBD1. Losses at the gene ends were 3 bases for V and 5 bases for J; bases not matched to a gene: 1. Germline-derived CDR1 and CDR2 are KGHSH and LQKENI. CDR3 length equals 14 residues. This CDR3 is CASSPGQDNSPLHF. As DNA, the CDR3 is TGTGCCAGCTCACCCGGACAGGATAATTCACCCCTCCACTTT.

In this sample, this clone is medium-sized. The V and J genes are TRBV30 and TRBJ1-1, with TRBD1 matching 7 bases. Germline trimming cut 2 bases from V and 6 bases from J; bases unmatched to any gene: 6. CDR1 and CDR2 (germline): GTSNPN, SVGIG (reference sequence). The CDR3 contains 13 residues. The CDR3 DNA sequence: TGTGCCTGGAGTCCCGACAGGGACGCTGAAGCTTTCTTT. It encodes CAWSPDRDAEAFF. The full variable domain, its missing parts supplied by reference TRBV30 and TRBJ1-1, is SQTIHQWPATLVQPVGSPLSLECTVEGTSNPNLYWYRQAAGRGLQLLFYSVGIGQISSEVPQNLSASRPQDRQFILSSKKLLLSDSGFYLCAWSPDRDAEAFFGQGTRLTVV.

The chain combines TRBV9 with TRBJ1-2, with TRBD1 matching 8 bases. V dropped 0 bases and J dropped 0; count of bases not matched to a gene: 10. The CDR3 covers 18 residues. CDR1 is SGDLS and CDR2 is YYNGEE in the germline V gene. The CDR3 DNA is TGTGCCAGCAGCGTAGAGAGGACAGGGAGCCTCGCTAACTATGGCTACACCTTC. This encodes CASSVERTGSLANYGYTF.

The chain is built from TRBV4-3 and TRBJ2-5, with 9 bases that match TRBD2. The CDR3 runs to 17 residues. Germline-derived CDR1 and CDR2 are LGHNA and YSLEER. V dropped 1 base and J dropped 5; count of bases not matched to a gene: 11. The CDR3 coding sequence is TGCGCCAGCAGCCAAGGACTAATTGACGGGACTAGCGAGACCCAGTACTTC. Translating it yields CASSQGLIDGTSETQYF.

CDR3 bases: TGTGCCAGCAGCCGCAGGGGGCCCCCTCCCTACGAGCAGTACTTC. Translation gives CASSRRGPPPYEQYF. V gene TRBV5-6 combines with J gene TRBJ2-7; 8 bases fit TRBD1. V dropped 4 bases and J dropped 2; count of bases not matched to a gene: 8. Per germline, CDR1 SGHDT and CDR2 YYEEEE. The length of the CDR3 is 15 residues.

The chain recombines TRBV4-1 with TRBJ2-1; possibly TRBD1 for D (5 bases). The CDR3 is made up of 15 amino acids. The V gene lost 4 bases and the J gene lost 0 bases, with 10 bases spanning the gap. Germline V gene lookup returns CDR1 MGHRA and CDR2 YSYEKL. In nucleotides, the CDR3 is TGCGCCAGCAGCCTGACAGTGAGCTCCTACAATGAGCAGTTCTTC. Amino acids: CASSLTVSSYNEQFF.

As regards this clone: At one end the junction does not follow the germline gene, possibly because of a read error. As DNA, the CDR3 is TGTGCTAGCAGCTTAGAACAGGGTAGCGACGAGCAGTACTTC. This encodes CASSLEQGSDEQYF. The rearrangement uses TRBV7-7 and TRBJ2-7; a possible D gene is TRBD1 (6 bases). CDR3 length: 14 amino acids. In germline, CDR1 is SSHAT, CDR2 FNYEAQ (reference sequence).

This rearrangement joins TRBV5-8 to TRBJ2-7; 9 nucleotides line up with TRBD1. The CDR3 is 12 amino acids. Germline CDR1 is SGHTS and CDR2 is YDEGEE. With V trimmed by 9 bases and J by 9 bases, 10 bases remained unmatched. The CDR3 reads CANSRLTGGQYF. The CDR3 coding sequence is TGTGCCAACTCGCGGTTGACAGGGGGGCAGTACTTC.

This sequence joins TRBV7-8 and TRBJ1-6; possible D gene TRBD1, 5 bases. V dropped 3 bases and J dropped 4 bases, with 16 bases sitting between them. The CDR3 is 17 residues long. Germline CDR1 reads SGHVS; CDR2 reads FQNEAQ. Here the CDR3 reads CASSFRRREAYNSPLHF. The DNA of the CDR3 is TGTGCCAGCAGCTTTCGACGCAGGGAGGCTTATAATTCACCCCTCCACTTT.

The table lists this clone with a few counts. The V call is TRBV4-1, the J call TRBJ1-2; 10 bases are shared with TRBD1. Germline V lookup: CDR1 MGHRA, CDR2 YSYEKL. There are 16 residues in the CDR3. With 2 bases clipped from V and 3 bases from J, the junction kept 6 bases outside the gene matches. The CDR3, as DNA: TGCGCCAGCAGCCAACCCCGACAGGGGGCCCACTATGGCTACACCTTC. Protein sequence: CASSQPRQGAHYGYTF.

This chain joins TRBV14 and TRBJ2-7; a possible D gene is TRBD2 (7 bases). Trimming removed 2 bases at V and 5 bases at J, with 13 bases between. Germline V CDR1 and CDR2: SGHDN, FVKESK. CDR3 length: 14 amino acids. CDR3 coding DNA: TGTGCCAGCAGCCAATGGGGGGGGCGCCACGAGCAGTACTTC. Amino acids: CASSQWGGRHEQYF.

The rearrangement joins TRBV5-1 to TRBJ1-2; 7 bases map to TRBD1. The trim removed 4 bases at V and 4 bases at J, leaving 4 bases unmatched. Germline values: CDR1 SGHRS, CDR2 YFSETQ. The length of the CDR3 is 13 residues. CDR3 in DNA: TGCGCCAGCAGCCCCGGGACAGCCTATGGCTACACCTTC. Its protein is CASSPGTAYGYTF.

The genes are TRBV28 and TRBJ2-3; TRBD2 agrees at 7 bases. With 5 bases clipped from V and 3 bases from J, the junction kept 8 bases outside the gene matches. The CDR3 is 15 residues long. Germline V gives CDR1 MDHEN, CDR2 SYDVKM. Here the CDR3 DNA reads TGTGCCAGCAGTGGGCCGGGACTAACTACAGATACGCAGTATTTT. Translating gives CASSGPGLTTDTQYF. Variable domain in full (rest from reference TRBV28 and TRBJ2-3): DVKVTQSSRYLVKRTGEKVFLECVQDMDHENMFWYRQDPGLGLRLIYFSYDVKMKEKGDIPEGYSVSREKKERFSLILESASTNQTSMYLCASSGPGLTTDTQYFGPGTRLTVL.

V usage is TRBV6-4 and J usage is TRBJ2-7; 11 bases align to TRBD2. Germline values: CDR1 MRHNA, CDR2 SNTAGT. J lost 6 bases, V lost 2 bases, and 3 bases had no gene match. The CDR3 is 14 residues long. CDR3 region: CASSDTGTSGEQYF. The CDR3 coding sequence is TGTGCCAGCAGTGACACAGGGACTAGCGGCGAGCAGTACTTC.

This rearrangement joins TRBV5-6 to TRBJ2-5; the match to TRBD1 covers 9 bases. The CDR3 runs 16 residues. Germline CDR1 is SGHDT and CDR2 is YYEEEE. V gave up 0 bases and J gave up 3 bases; unmatched junction bases: 6. The CDR3 sequence is CASSLGTGQGKETQYF. CDR3 DNA sequence: TGTGCCAGCAGCTTGGGCACAGGACAGGGGAAAGAGACCCAGTACTTC.

In its sample, this clone was seen a few times. The J gene is TRBJ1-1, the V gene TRBV7-3; D is possibly TRBD1 (6 bases). The ends were cut back, 1 base at V and 10 bases at J, with 10 bases in the middle. This CDR3 is built from 12 residues. CDR1 and CDR2 (germline): SGHTA, FQGTGA. The CDR3 bases are TGTGCCAGCAGCTTAAACAGGGATGGAGCTTTCTTT. This sequence encodes CASSLNRDGAFF.

The CDR3 coding sequence is TGTGCCAGCAGCTACGGCGGACAGTCCCCCAATGAGCAGTTCTTC. Its translation is CASSYGGQSPNEQFF. The V and J genes are TRBV5-4 and TRBJ2-1; tentatively, D is TRBD1 (6 bases). Germline V gene sequence: CDR1 SGHNT, CDR2 YYREEE (reference sequence). The CDR3 extends over 15 amino acids. V dropped 3 bases and J dropped 6 bases, with 16 bases sitting between them.

The V and J genes are TRBV19 and TRBJ2-2; no clear D. The germline V and J ends were trimmed by 5 bases and 2 bases, with 9 bases remaining between them. Germline CDR1 is LNHDA and CDR2 is SQIVND (reference sequence). The CDR3 spans 14 residues. CDR3 loop: CASSPTYNTGELFF. Here the CDR3 DNA reads TGTGCCAGTAGTCCAACCTATAACACCGGGGAGCTGTTTTTT.

CDR3 amino acids: CASSPTGSQPQHF. The CDR3 bases are TGTGCCAGCTCACCCACAGGGTCTCAGCCCCAGCATTTT. V usage is TRBV18 and J usage is TRBJ1-5; D is possibly TRBD1 (6 bases). Germline CDR1 KGHSH, CDR2 LQKENI. Deletions cut 3 bases from V and 6 bases from J, with 9 bases between. The CDR3 length is 13 residues. The full variable domain, rest sourced from reference TRBV18 and TRBJ1-5, is NAGVMQNPRHLVRRRGQEARLRCSPMKGHSHVYWYRQLPEEGLKFMVYLQKENIIDESGMPKERFSAEFPKEGPSILRIQQVVRGDSAAYFCASSPTGSQPQHFGDGTRLSIL.